The rows below give T cell receptor beta chains drawn from one sample of a study of T cell responses to AZD1222 COVID-19 vaccine. Sequenced by immunoSEQ multiplex PCR; TCRdb stores in-frame clones only, minus some. The data show 150,000 to 200,000 clones, 90% to 95% seen once. The sample in question was peripheral blood, obtained 28 days after the second AZD1222 dose. The receptors derive from an adult who received the AZD1222 COVID-19 vaccine. Both conserved end residues are part of each CDR3. Fields, in order: J gene, clone size, D gene, V gene, CDR3 protein, CDR3 DNA. A D gene is named only where the DNA matches it firmly. Some rows have no size entry. The others give once, few or many, or a class for an expanded clone.

j_gene: TRBJ1-6; abundance: once; d_gene: TRBD1; v_gene: TRBV18; CDR3aa: CASSPPRTGGSYNSPLHF; CDR3nt: TGTGCCAGCTCACCACCGAGGACAGGGGGATCCTATAATTCACCCCTCCACTTT
j_gene: TRBJ2-2; abundance: NA; d_gene: NA; v_gene: TRBV12-3/TRBV12-4; CDR3aa: CASSRAGELFF; CDR3nt: TGTGCCAGCAGTAGAGCCGGGGAGCTGTTTTTT
j_gene: TRBJ1-2; abundance: NA; d_gene: NA; v_gene: TRBV10-3; CDR3aa: CAISESRGWGDGYTF; CDR3nt: TGTGCCATCAGTGAGTCGAGGGGCTGGGGGGATGGCTACACCTTC
j_gene: TRBJ2-7; abundance: NA; d_gene: NA; v_gene: TRBV2; CDR3aa: CASRPPGTHGHEQYF; CDR3nt: TGTGCCAGCAGACCTCCCGGGACCCACGGCCACGAGCAGTACTTC
j_gene: TRBJ1-1; abundance: NA; d_gene: NA; v_gene: TRBV5-1; CDR3aa: CASSREGNTEAFF; CDR3nt: TGCGCCAGCAGCCGAGAGGGGAACACTGAAGCTTTCTTT
j_gene: TRBJ1-5; abundance: NA; d_gene: TRBD1; v_gene: TRBV6-5; CDR3aa: CASRRQGNSNQPQHF; CDR3nt: TGTGCCAGCAGAAGACAGGGCAATAGCAATCAGCCCCAGCATTTT
j_gene: TRBJ1-3; abundance: NA; d_gene: NA; v_gene: TRBV18; CDR3aa: CASSPPSGGEGNTIYF; CDR3nt: TGTGCCAGCTCACCACCGAGCGGGGGCGAAGGAAACACCATATATTTT
j_gene: TRBJ2-7; abundance: NA; d_gene: NA; v_gene: TRBV5-1; CDR3aa: CASSLWGESYEQYF; CDR3nt: TGCGCCAGCAGCTTGTGGGGGGAATCGTACGAGCAGTACTTC
j_gene: TRBJ1-1; abundance: NA; d_gene: NA; v_gene: TRBV7-3; CDR3aa: CASWSGLENTEAFF; CDR3nt: TGTGCCAGCTGGTCCGGGCTTGAGAACACTGAAGCTTTCTTT
j_gene: TRBJ1-5; abundance: NA; d_gene: NA; v_gene: TRBV7-8; CDR3aa: CASSSTSNVQPQHF; CDR3nt: TGTGCCAGCAGCTCAACCTCGAATGTGCAGCCCCAGCATTTT
j_gene: TRBJ2-3; abundance: NA; d_gene: TRBD1; v_gene: TRBV5-1; CDR3aa: CASSPGDRSTDTQYF; CDR3nt: TGCGCCAGCAGCCCCGGGGACAGGAGCACAGATACGCAGTATTTT
j_gene: TRBJ2-5; abundance: NA; d_gene: NA; v_gene: TRBV12-5; CDR3aa: CASGFPEGGVGETQYF; CDR3nt: TGTGCTAGTGGTTTCCCCGAGGGGGGAGTCGGGGAGACCCAGTACTTC
j_gene: TRBJ1-1; abundance: NA; d_gene: NA; v_gene: TRBV27; CDR3aa: CATKIPGLYTEAFF; CDR3nt: TGTGCCACCAAAATACCGGGACTTTACACTGAAGCTTTCTTT
j_gene: TRBJ1-1; abundance: NA; d_gene: NA; v_gene: TRBV10-2; CDR3aa: CASSEGTEAFF; CDR3nt: TGCGCCAGCAGTGAGGGGACTGAAGCTTTCTTT
j_gene: TRBJ1-5; abundance: NA; d_gene: NA; v_gene: TRBV7-9; CDR3aa: CASSPQNQPQHF; CDR3nt: TGTGCCAGCAGCCCACAGAATCAGCCCCAGCATTTT
j_gene: TRBJ1-2; abundance: NA; d_gene: NA; v_gene: TRBV19; CDR3aa: CASSIKGNGYTF; CDR3nt: TGTGCCAGTAGTATAAAGGGGAATGGCTACACCTTC
j_gene: TRBJ1-2; abundance: NA; d_gene: NA; v_gene: TRBV13; CDR3aa: CASSTRPRGRGYTF; CDR3nt: TGTGCCAGCAGCACCCGGCCCAGGGGAAGGGGCTACACCTTC
j_gene: TRBJ1-5; abundance: NA; d_gene: TRBD1; v_gene: TRBV27; CDR3aa: CASSDRGQRQPQHF; CDR3nt: TGTGCCAGCAGCGACAGGGGGCAGAGACAGCCCCAGCATTTT
j_gene: TRBJ1-1; abundance: NA; d_gene: TRBD1; v_gene: TRBV29-1; CDR3aa: CSVETGESTEAFF; CDR3nt: TGCAGCGTTGAAACAGGGGAGTCCACTGAAGCTTTCTTT
j_gene: TRBJ2-7; abundance: NA; d_gene: NA; v_gene: TRBV27; CDR3aa: CASSPDLSLYEQYF; CDR3nt: TGTGCCAGCAGTCCCGACCTCTCCCTCTACGAGCAGTACTTC
j_gene: TRBJ1-3; abundance: NA; d_gene: NA; v_gene: TRBV13; CDR3aa: CASSLSGAGNTIYF; CDR3nt: TGTGCCAGCAGCTTATCCGGGGCTGGAAACACCATATATTTT
j_gene: TRBJ1-1; abundance: NA; d_gene: NA; v_gene: TRBV4-1; CDR3aa: CASSHGAGNTEAFF; CDR3nt: TGCGCCAGCAGCCACGGGGCGGGGAACACTGAAGCTTTCTTT
j_gene: TRBJ1-1; abundance: NA; d_gene: NA; v_gene: TRBV7-9; CDR3aa: CASSQLGGARTEAFF; CDR3nt: TGTGCCAGCAGCCAATTGGGGGGGGCGAGGACTGAAGCTTTCTTT
j_gene: TRBJ1-4; abundance: NA; d_gene: NA; v_gene: TRBV5-7; CDR3aa: CASSLEVKAGLPREKLFF; CDR3nt: TGTGCCAGCAGCTTGGAAGTGAAGGCGGGACTGCCGCGTGAAAAACTGTTTTTT
j_gene: TRBJ1-1; abundance: NA; d_gene: TRBD1; v_gene: TRBV5-4; CDR3aa: CASSSGTGRDTEAFF; CDR3nt: TGTGCCAGCAGCTCAGGGACAGGGAGGGACACTGAAGCTTTCTTT
j_gene: TRBJ1-3; abundance: NA; d_gene: NA; v_gene: TRBV4-1; CDR3aa: CASSQDAGAGNTIYF; CDR3nt: TGCGCCAGCAGCCAAGATGCAGGGGCTGGAAACACCATATATTTT
j_gene: TRBJ1-6; abundance: NA; d_gene: TRBD1; v_gene: TRBV6-1; CDR3aa: CASSEGQGPYNSPLHF; CDR3nt: TGTGCCAGCAGTGAGGGACAGGGGCCCTATAATTCACCCCTCCACTTT
j_gene: TRBJ1-5; abundance: NA; d_gene: NA; v_gene: TRBV18; CDR3aa: CASSPSTVAPQHF; CDR3nt: TGTGCCAGCTCACCTTCGACAGTGGCACCCCAGCATTTT
j_gene: TRBJ1-1; abundance: NA; d_gene: TRBD1; v_gene: TRBV5-1; CDR3aa: CASSLSPTGLSEAFF; CDR3nt: TGCGCCAGCAGCTTGAGCCCGACAGGGCTCTCTGAAGCTTTCTTT
j_gene: TRBJ2-2; abundance: once; d_gene: TRBD1; v_gene: TRBV10-3; CDR3aa: CASRDSYTGELFF; CDR3nt: TGTGCCTCCCGGGACAGCTACACCGGGGAGCTGTTTTTT
j_gene: TRBJ1-1; abundance: NA; d_gene: NA; v_gene: TRBV5-4; CDR3aa: CASSLGGNRLDTEAFF; CDR3nt: TGTGCCAGCAGCCTTGGCGGGAATAGATTGGACACTGAAGCTTTCTTT
j_gene: TRBJ2-3; abundance: NA; d_gene: NA; v_gene: TRBV6-5; CDR3aa: CASSGLYPTDTQYF; CDR3nt: TGTGCCAGCAGCGGGCTCTATCCCACAGATACGCAGTATTTT
j_gene: TRBJ1-2; abundance: NA; d_gene: NA; v_gene: TRBV15; CDR3aa: CATSPQGFHYGYTF; CDR3nt: TGTGCCACCAGCCCTCAGGGCTTCCACTATGGCTACACCTTC